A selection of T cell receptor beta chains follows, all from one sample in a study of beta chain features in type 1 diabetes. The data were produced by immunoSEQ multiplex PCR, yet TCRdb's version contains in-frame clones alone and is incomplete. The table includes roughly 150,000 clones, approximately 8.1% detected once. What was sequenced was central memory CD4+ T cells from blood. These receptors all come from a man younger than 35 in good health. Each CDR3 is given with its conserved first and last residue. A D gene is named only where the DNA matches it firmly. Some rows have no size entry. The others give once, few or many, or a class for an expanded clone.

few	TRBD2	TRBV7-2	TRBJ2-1	CASSSTGTSPYNEQFF	TGTGCCAGCAGCTCCACCGGGACTAGCCCCTACAATGAGCAGTTCTTC
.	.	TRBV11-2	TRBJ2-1	CASSNFRDNEQFF	TGTGCCAGCAGCAACTTCCGGGACAATGAGCAGTTCTTC
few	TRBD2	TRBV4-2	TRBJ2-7	CASSPRAGDIYEQYF	TGTGCCAGCAGCCCGCGAGCGGGGGACATCTACGAGCAGTACTTC
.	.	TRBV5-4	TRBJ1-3	CASSPGGAGTRNTIYF	TGTGCCAGCAGCCCGGGCGGGGCAGGGACTCGGAACACCATATATTTT
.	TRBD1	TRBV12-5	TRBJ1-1	CASGIGQGGPEAFF	TGTGCTAGTGGTATCGGACAGGGAGGTCCTGAAGCTTTCTTT
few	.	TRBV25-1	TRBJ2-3	CASSRDSYDTQYF	TGTGCCAGCAGTCGGGACTCCTATGATACGCAGTATTTT
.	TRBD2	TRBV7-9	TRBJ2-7	CASGRGGYEQYF	TGTGCCAGCGGGCGGGGGGGCTACGAGCAGTACTTC
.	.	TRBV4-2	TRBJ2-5	CASSQERQFQETQYF	TGTGCCAGCAGCCAAGAACGACAGTTCCAAGAGACCCAGTACTTC
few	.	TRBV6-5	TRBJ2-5	CASSLPVLPQYF	TGTGCCAGCAGCCTTCCGGTCTTGCCCCAGTACTTC
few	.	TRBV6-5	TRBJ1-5	CASRGQGQPQHF	TGTGCCAGCAGGGGGCAGGGTCAGCCCCAGCATTTT
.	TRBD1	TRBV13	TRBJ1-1	CASSLEPGQGDGTEAFF	TGTGCCAGCAGCCTCGAGCCCGGACAGGGGGATGGCACTGAAGCTTTCTTT
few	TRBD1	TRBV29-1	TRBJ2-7	CSVVGTGGTYEQYF	TGCAGCGTTGTAGGGACAGGGGGTACCTACGAGCAGTACTTC
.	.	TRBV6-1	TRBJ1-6	CASSEGGARNSPLHF	TGTGCCAGCAGTGAAGGGGGCGCGAGGAATTCACCCCTCCACTTT
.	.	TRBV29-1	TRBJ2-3	CSVYGGISTDTQYF	TGCAGCGTTTACGGGGGTATAAGCACAGATACGCAGTATTTT
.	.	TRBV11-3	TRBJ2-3	CASSLGAVTSDTQYF	TGTGCCAGCAGCTTAGGAGCGGTTACATCAGATACGCAGTATTTT
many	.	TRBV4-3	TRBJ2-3	CASKDTGITDTQYF	TGCGCCAGCAAGGATACGGGGATCACAGATACGCAGTATTTT
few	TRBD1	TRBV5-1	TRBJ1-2	CASSLGQGDYGYTF	TGCGCCAGCAGCTTGGGACAGGGAGACTATGGCTACACCTTC
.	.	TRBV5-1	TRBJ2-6	CASNLDSGANVLTF	TGCGCCAGCAACCTAGACTCTGGGGCCAACGTCCTGACTTTC
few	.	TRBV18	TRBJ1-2	CASSPSTGQQANYGYTF	TGTGCCAGCTCACCGTCGACCGGACAGCAGGCTAACTATGGCTACACCTTC
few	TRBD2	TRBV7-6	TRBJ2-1	CASSFSPLAGDGAYEQFF	TGTGCCAGCAGCTTTTCTCCACTAGCGGGAGACGGAGCGTATGAGCAGTTCTTC
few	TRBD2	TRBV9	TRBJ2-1	CASSVGQGGYNEQFF	TGTGCCAGCAGCGTAGGGCAGGGAGGGTACAATGAGCAGTTCTTC
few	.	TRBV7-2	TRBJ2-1	CASSSSGLSHNEQFF	TGTGCCAGCAGTTCGTCGGGGTTATCGCACAATGAGCAGTTCTTC
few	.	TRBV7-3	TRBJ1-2	CASSLGDGDGYTF	TGTGCCAGCAGCCTGGGAGATGGCGATGGCTACACCTTC
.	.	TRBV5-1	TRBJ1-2	CASSPAGFEGYTF	TGCGCCAGCAGCCCGGCCGGGTTCGAAGGCTACACCTTC